Each of the 2 T cell receptor beta chains below was sequenced from the same sample in a study of patients and donors after allogeneic stem cell transplantation. TCRdb processed the RT-PCR reads anew with MiXCR; each CDR3 protein has one entry. The sample carries hundreds of thousands of distinct CDR3 sequences, under 20% recorded once. Input material: blood, either unsorted or a sorted T cell fraction (not recorded which). These TCRs come from a human donor who was either an allogeneic HSCT recipient or a stem cell or donor lymphocyte infusion donor (not recorded which). It is not recorded whose cells these are; they may come from a transplant donor.

This clonotype was observed a handful of times. The CDR3 DNA is TGCGCCAGCAGCCAAGGGCGGGAGAAGCCTTCCTACGAGCAGTACTTC. Amino acid sequence: CASSQGREKPSYEQYF. The chain uses TRBV4-1 and TRBJ2-7; TRBD2 matches at 7 bases. CDR1 is MGHRA and CDR2 is YSYEKL in the germline V gene. The CDR3 totals 16 residues. The V segment lost 1 base and the J segment 1 base; nucleotides outside the gene matches: 7.

V gene TRBV30 combines with J gene TRBJ2-7; 8 nucleotides line up with TRBD1. CDR1 is GTSNPN, CDR2 SVGIG, per germline (reference sequence). V lost 3 bases, J lost 6 bases, and 4 bases stayed unmatched. CDR3 size: 12 residues. In DNA form, the CDR3 reads TGTGCCTGGAGCCCAGGGGGCACCGAGCAGTACTTC. Translation gives CAWSPGGTEQYF.